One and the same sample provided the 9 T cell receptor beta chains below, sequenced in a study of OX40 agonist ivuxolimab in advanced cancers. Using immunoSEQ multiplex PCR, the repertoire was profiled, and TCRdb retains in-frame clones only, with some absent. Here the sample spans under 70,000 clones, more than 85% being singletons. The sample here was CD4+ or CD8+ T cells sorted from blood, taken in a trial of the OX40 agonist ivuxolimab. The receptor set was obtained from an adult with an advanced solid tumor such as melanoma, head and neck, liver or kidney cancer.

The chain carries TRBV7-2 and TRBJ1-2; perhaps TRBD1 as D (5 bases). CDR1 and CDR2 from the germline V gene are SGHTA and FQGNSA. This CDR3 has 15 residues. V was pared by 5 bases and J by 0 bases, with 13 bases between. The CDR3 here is CASSPDTSSNYGYTF. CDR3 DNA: TGTGCCAGCAGCCCGGACACCTCGTCTAACTATGGCTACACCTTC.

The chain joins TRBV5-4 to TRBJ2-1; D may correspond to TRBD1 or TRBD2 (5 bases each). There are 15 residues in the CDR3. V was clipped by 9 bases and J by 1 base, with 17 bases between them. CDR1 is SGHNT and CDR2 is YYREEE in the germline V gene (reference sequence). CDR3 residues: CATAPGTLSYNEQFF. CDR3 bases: TGTGCCACGGCACCAGGGACGCTGTCCTACAATGAGCAGTTCTTC. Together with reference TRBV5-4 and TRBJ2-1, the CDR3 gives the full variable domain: ETGVTQSPTHLIKTRGQQVTLRCSSQSGHNTVSWYQQALGQGPQFIFQYYREEENGRGNFPPRFSGLQFPNYSSELNVNALELDDSALYLCATAPGTLSYNEQFFGPGTRLTVL.

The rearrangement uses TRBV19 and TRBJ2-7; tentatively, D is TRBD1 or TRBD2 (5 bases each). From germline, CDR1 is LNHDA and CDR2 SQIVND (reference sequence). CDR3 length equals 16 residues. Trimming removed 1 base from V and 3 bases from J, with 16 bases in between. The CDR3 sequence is CASSIAGKSGGYEQYF. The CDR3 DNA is TGTGCCAGTAGTATAGCTGGAAAGTCTGGGGGCTACGAGCAGTACTTC.

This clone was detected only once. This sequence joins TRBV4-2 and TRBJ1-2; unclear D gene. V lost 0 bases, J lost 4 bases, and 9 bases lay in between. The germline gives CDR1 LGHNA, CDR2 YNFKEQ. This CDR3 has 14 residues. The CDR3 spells CASSQDLVGYGYTF. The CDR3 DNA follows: TGTGCCAGCAGCCAAGATTTGGTCGGCTATGGCTACACCTTC.

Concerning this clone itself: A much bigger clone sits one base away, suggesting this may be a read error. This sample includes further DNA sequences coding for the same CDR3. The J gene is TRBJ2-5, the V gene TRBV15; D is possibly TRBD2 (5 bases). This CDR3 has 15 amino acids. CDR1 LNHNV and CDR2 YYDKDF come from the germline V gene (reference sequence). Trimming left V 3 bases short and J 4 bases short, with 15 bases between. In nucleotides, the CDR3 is TGTGCCACCAGCAGCCAAACTAGTGGGCTAGAGACCCAGTACTTC. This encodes CATSSQTSGLETQYF.

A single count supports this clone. CDR3 in amino acids: CASSLIGTGTGGSGANVLTF. CDR3 in DNA: TGCGCCAGCAGCTTGATCGGGACGGGGACAGGGGGTTCTGGGGCCAACGTCCTGACTTTC. This sequence joins TRBV5-1 and TRBJ2-6; 11 positions match TRBD1. There are 20 residues in the CDR3. Germline CDR1 is SGHRS and CDR2 is YFSETQ. V trimming: 1 base; J trimming: 1 base; junction bases outside the gene matches: 10.

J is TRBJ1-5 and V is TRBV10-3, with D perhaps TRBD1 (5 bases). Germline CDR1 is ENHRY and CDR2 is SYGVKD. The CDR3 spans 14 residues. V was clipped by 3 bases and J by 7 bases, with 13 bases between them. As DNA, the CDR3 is TGTGCCATCAGTGAAGGGACCCCCCAACAGCCCCAGCATTTT. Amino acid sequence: CAISEGTPQQPQHF.

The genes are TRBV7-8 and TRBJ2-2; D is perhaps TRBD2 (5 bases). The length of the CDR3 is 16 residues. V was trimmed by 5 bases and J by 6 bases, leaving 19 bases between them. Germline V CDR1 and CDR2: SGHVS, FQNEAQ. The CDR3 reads CASSTSVGKGAGELFF. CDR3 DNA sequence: TGTGCCAGCAGCACCTCCGTGGGTAAGGGAGCCGGGGAGCTGTTTTTT.

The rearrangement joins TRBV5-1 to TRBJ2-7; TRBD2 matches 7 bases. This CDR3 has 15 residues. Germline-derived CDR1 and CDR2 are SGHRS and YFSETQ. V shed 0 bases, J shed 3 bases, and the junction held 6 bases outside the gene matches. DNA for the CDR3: TGCGCCAGCAGCTTGGATCCTACTAGCGTCTACGAGCAGTACTTC. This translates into CASSLDPTSVYEQYF.